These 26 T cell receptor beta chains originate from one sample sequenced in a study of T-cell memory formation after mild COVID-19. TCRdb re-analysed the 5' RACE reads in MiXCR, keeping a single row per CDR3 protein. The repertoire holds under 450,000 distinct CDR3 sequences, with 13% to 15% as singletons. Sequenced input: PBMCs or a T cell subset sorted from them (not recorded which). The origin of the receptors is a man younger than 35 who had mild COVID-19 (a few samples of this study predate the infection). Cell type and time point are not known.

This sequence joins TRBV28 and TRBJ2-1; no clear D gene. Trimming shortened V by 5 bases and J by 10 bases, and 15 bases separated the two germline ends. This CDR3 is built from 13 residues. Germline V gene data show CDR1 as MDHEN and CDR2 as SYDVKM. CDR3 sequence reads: CASSATSHGEQFF. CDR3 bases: TGTGCCAGCAGTGCGACTTCTCACGGCGAGCAGTTCTTC.

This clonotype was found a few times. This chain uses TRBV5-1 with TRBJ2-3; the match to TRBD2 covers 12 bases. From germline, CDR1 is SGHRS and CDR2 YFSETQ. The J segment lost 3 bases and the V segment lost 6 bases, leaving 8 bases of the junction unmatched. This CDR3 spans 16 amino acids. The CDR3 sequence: CASISQTSGGTDTQYF. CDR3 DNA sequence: TGCGCCAGCATTTCCCAGACTAGCGGGGGAACAGATACGCAGTATTTT.

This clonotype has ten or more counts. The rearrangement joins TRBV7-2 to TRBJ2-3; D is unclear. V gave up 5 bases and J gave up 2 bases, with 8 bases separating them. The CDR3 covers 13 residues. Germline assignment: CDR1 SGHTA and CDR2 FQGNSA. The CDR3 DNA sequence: TGTGCCAGCAGCATCCTTTCCACAGATACGCAGTATTTT. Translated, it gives CASSILSTDTQYF.

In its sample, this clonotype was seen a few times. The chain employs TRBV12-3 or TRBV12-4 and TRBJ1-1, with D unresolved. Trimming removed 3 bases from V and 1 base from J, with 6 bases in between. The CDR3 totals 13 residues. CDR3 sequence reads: CASSFLSNTEAFF. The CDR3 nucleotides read TGTGCCAGCAGTTTTTTATCGAACACTGAAGCTTTCTTT.

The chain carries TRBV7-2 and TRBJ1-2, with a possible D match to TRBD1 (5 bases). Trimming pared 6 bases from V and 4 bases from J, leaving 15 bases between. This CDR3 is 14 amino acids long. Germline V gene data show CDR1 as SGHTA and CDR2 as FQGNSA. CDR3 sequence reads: CASRSPTAGYGYTF. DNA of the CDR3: TGTGCCAGCAGATCACCGACAGCGGGCTATGGCTACACCTTC.

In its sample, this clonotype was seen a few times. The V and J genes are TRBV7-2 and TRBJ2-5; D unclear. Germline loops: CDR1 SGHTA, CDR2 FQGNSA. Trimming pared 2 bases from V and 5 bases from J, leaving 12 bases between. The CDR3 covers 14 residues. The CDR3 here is CASSLNLSGETQYF. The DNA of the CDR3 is TGTGCCAGCAGCTTAAACCTAAGTGGGGAGACCCAGTACTTC.

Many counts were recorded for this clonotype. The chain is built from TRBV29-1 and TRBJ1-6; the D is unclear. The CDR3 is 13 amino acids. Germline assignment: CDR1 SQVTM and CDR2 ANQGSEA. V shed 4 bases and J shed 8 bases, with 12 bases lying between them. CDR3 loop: CSVGASSDSPLHF. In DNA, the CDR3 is TGCAGCGTTGGTGCCAGCTCCGATTCACCCCTCCACTTT. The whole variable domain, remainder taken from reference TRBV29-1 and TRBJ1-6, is SAVISQKPSRDICQRGTSLTIQCQVDSQVTMMFWYRQQPGQSLTLIATANQGSEATYESGFVIDKFPISRPNLTFSTLTVSNMSPEDSSIYLCSVGASSDSPLHFGNGTRLTVT.

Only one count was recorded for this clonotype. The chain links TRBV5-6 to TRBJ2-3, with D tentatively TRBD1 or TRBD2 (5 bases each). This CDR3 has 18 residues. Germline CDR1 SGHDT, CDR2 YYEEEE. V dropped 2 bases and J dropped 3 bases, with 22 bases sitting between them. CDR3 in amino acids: CASSLIVRVEQETDTQYF. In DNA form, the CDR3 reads TGTGCCAGCAGCTTAATAGTGCGGGTGGAACAGGAAACAGATACGCAGTATTTT.

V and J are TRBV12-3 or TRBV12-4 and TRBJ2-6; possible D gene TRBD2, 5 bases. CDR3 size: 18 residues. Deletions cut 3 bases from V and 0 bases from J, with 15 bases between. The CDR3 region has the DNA TGTGCCAGCAGTTTGAGGGCGGCCCTTAGCTCTGGGGCCAACGTCCTGACTTTC. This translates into CASSLRAALSSGANVLTF.

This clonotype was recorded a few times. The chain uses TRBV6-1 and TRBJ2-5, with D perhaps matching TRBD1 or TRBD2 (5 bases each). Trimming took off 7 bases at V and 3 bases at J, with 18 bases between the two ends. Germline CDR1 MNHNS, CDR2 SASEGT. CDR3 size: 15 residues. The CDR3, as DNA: TGTGCCAGCAAGCTCCAAACCGGGGCCAAAGAGACCCAGTACTTC. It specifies CASKLQTGAKETQYF.

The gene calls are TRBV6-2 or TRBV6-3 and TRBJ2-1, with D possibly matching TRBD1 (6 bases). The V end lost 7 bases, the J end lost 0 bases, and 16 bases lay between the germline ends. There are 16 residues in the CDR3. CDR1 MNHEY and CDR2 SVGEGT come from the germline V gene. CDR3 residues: CASNRRRGSSYNEQFF. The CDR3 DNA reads TGTGCCAGCAATCGCCGCAGGGGAAGCTCCTACAATGAGCAGTTCTTC.

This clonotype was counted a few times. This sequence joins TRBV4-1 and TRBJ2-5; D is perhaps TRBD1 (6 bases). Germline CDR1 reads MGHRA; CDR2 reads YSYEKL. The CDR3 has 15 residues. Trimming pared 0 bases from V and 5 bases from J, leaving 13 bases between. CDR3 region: CASSQDGRTDETQYF. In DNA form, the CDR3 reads TGCGCCAGCAGCCAAGACGGACGGACAGATGAGACCCAGTACTTC.

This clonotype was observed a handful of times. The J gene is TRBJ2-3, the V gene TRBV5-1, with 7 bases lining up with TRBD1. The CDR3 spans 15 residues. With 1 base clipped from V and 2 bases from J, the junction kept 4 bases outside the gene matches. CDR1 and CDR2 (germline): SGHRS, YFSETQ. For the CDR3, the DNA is TGCGCCAGCAGCTTGTGGGGACAGAACACAGATACGCAGTATTTT. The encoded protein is CASSLWGQNTDTQYF.

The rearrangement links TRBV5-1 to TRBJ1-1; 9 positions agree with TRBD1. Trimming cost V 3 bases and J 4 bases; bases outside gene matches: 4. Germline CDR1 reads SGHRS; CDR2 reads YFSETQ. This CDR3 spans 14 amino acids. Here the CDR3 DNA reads TGCGCCAGCAGCTCGGAGGGACAGGGCACTGAAGCTTTCTTT. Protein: CASSSEGQGTEAFF.

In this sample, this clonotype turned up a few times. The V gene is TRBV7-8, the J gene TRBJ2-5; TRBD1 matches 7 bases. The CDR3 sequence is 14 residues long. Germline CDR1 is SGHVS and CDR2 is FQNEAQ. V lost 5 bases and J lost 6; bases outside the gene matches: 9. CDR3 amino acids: CASSPGQHQQTQYF. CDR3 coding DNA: TGTGCCAGCAGCCCGGGACAGCATCAGCAGACCCAGTACTTC.

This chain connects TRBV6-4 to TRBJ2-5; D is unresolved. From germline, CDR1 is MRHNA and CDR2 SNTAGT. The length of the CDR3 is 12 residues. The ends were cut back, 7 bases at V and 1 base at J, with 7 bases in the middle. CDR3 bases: TGTGCCAGCATGGACCGCCAAGAGACCCAGTACTTC. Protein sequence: CASMDRQETQYF.

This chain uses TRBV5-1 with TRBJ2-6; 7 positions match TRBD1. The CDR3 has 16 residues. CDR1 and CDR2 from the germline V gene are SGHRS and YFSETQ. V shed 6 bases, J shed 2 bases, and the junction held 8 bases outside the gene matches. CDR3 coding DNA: TGCGCCAGCACCACGACAGGGAGCCCTGGGGCCAACGTCCTGACTTTC. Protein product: CASTTTGSPGANVLTF.

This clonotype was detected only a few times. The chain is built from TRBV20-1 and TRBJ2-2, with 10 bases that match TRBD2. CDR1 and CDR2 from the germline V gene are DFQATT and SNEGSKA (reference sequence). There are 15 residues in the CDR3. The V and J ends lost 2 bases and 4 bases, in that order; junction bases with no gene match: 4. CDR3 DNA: TGCAGTGCTAGACCACTAGCGGGGACCACCGGGGAGCTGTTTTTT. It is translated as CSARPLAGTTGELFF.

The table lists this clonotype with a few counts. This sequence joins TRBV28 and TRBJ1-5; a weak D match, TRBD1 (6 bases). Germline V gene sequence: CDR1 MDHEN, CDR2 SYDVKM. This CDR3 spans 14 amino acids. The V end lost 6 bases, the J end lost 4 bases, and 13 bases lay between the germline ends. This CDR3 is CASSRTASNQPQHF. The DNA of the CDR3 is TGTGCCAGCAGCCGGACAGCCAGTAATCAGCCCCAGCATTTT.

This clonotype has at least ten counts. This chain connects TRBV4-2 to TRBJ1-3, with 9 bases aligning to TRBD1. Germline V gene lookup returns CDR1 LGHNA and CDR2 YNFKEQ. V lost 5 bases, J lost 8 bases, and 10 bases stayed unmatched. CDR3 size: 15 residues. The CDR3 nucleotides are TGTGCCAGCAGCTACCGGACAGGGGATTCCGACACCATATATTTT. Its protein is CASSYRTGDSDTIYF.

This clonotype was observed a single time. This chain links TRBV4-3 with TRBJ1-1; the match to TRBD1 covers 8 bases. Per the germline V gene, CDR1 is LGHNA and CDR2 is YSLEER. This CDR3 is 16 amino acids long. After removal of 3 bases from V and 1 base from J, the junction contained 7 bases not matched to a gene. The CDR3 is CASSHYRTGTNTEAFF. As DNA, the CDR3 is TGCGCCAGCAGCCACTACAGGACAGGGACGAACACTGAAGCTTTCTTT.

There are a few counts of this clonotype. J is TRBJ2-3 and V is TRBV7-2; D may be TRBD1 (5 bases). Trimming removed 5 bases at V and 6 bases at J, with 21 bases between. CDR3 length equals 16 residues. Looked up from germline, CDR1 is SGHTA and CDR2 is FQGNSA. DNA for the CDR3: TGTGCCAGCAGCCCCTGGGTGGGGCCCGGTGGGGATACGCAGTATTTT. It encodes CASSPWVGPGGDTQYF.

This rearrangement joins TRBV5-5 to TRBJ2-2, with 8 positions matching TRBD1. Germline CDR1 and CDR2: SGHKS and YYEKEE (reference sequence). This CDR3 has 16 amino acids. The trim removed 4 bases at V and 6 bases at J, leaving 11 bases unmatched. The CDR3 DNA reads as TGTGCCAGCAGCCACCCCCGGTCAGGGGGCCCCGGGGAGCTGTTTTTT. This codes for CASSHPRSGGPGELFF.

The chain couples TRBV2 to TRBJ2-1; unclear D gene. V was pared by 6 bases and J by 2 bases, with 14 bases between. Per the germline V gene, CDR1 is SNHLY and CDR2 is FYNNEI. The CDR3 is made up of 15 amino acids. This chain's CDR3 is CASSSRTDPYNEQFF. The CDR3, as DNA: TGTGCCAGCAGCAGCAGGACCGACCCCTACAATGAGCAGTTCTTC.

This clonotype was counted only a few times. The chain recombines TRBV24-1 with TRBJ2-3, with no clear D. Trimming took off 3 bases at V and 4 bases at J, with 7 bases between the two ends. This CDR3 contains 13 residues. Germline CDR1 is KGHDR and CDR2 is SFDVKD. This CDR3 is CATSDLEPDTQYF. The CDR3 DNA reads TGTGCCACCAGTGATCTTGAGCCAGATACGCAGTATTTT.

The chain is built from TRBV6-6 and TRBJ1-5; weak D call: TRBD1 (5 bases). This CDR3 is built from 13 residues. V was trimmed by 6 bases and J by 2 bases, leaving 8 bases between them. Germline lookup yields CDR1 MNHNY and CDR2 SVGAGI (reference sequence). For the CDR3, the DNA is TGTGCCAGCAGCGACAGCGGCAATCAGCCCCAGCATTTT. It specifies CASSDSGNQPQHF.